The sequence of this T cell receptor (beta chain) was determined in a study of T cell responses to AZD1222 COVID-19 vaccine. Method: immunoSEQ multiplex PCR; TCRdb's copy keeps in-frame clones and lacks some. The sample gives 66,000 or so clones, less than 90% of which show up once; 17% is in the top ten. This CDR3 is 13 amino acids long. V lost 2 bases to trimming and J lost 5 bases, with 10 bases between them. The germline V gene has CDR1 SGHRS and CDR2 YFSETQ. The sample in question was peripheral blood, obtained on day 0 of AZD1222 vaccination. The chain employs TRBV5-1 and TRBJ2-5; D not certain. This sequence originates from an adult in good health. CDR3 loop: CASSLGRAETQYF. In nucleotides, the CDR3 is TGCGCCAGCAGCTTAGGTCGGGCTGAGACCCAGTACTTC.